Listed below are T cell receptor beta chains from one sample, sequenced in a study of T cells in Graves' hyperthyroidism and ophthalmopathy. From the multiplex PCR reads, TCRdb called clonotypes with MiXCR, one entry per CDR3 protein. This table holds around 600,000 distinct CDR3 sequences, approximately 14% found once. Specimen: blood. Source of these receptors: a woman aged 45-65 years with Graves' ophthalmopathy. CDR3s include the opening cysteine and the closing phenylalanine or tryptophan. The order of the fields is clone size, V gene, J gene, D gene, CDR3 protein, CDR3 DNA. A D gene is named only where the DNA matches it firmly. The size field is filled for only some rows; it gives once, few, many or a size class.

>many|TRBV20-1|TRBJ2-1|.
CSAFPGHYNEQFF
TGCAGTGCTTTTCCGGGACACTACAATGAGCAGTTCTTC
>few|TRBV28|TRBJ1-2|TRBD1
CASSLLAWDSEIYGYTF
TGTGCCAGCAGTTTATTGGCCTGGGACAGTGAGATCTATGGCTACACCTTC
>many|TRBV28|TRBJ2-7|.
CASSFAPYEQYF
TGTGCCAGCAGTTTCGCTCCCTACGAGCAGTACTTC
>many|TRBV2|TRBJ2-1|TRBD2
CAIESSRREGSYNEQFF
TGTGCCATCGAAAGTTCACGGCGGGAGGGGTCCTACAATGAGCAGTTCTTC
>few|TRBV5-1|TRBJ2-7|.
CASRTDTYEQYF
TGCGCCAGCCGGACGGACACCTACGAGCAGTACTTC
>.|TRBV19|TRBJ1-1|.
CASKAGGQRATEAFF
TGTGCCAGTAAAGCCGGGGGGCAACGGGCGACTGAAGCTTTCTTT
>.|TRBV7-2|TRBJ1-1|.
CAGSRGVNTEAFF
TGTGCCGGCAGCCGGGGGGTGAACACTGAAGCTTTCTTT
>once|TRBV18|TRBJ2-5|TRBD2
CASSPTRTSGRGYGETQYF
TGTGCCAGCTCACCAACGAGGACTAGCGGGAGGGGTTACGGAGAGACCCAGTACTTC
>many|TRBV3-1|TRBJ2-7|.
CASSHLASSSYEQYF
TGTGCCAGCAGCCATCTGGCGTCGAGCTCCTACGAGCAGTACTTC
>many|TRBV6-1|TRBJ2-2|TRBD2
CASSYIAGGPAGTGELFF
TGTGCCAGCAGTTACATCGCGGGAGGGCCGGCGGGCACCGGGGAGCTGTTTTTT
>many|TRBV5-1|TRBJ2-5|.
CASASGQIQETQYF
TGCGCCAGCGCCTCGGGGCAGATCCAAGAGACCCAGTACTTC
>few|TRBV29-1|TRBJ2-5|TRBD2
CSVVLGSGRVQETQYF
TGCAGCGTTGTATTGGGTAGCGGGAGGGTACAAGAGACCCAGTACTTC
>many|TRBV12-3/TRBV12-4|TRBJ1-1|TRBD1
CASSRHSDRGRAFF
TGTGCCAGCAGTCGTCACTCAGACAGGGGGCGAGCTTTCTTT
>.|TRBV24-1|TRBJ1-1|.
CATSDGGGHTEAFF
TGTGCCACCAGTGATGGGGGTGGGCACACTGAAGCTTTCTTT
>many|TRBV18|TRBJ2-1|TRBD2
CASWTPGLAGGRYNEQFF
TGTGCCAGCTGGACACCCGGACTAGCGGGAGGGCGATACAATGAGCAGTTCTTC
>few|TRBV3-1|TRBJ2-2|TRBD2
CASSRRASGRNTGELFF
TGTGCCAGCAGCCGGAGGGCTAGCGGGAGGAACACCGGGGAGCTGTTTTTT
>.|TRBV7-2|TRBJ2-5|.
CASSQEQRETQYF
TGTGCCAGCAGCCAAGAACAACGGGAGACCCAGTACTTC
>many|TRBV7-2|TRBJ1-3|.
CASSLAAGVSGNTIYF
TGTGCCAGCAGCTTAGCGGCAGGAGTCTCTGGAAACACCATATATTTT
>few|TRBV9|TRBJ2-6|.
CASSTGTTNSGANVLTF
TGTGCCAGCAGCACAGGGACTACGAACTCTGGGGCCAACGTCCTGACTTTC
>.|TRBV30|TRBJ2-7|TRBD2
CAWSKPTSGRNEQYF
TGTGCCTGGAGTAAACCGACTAGCGGGAGAAACGAGCAGTACTTC
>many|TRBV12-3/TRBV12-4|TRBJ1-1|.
CASSLNSGGLTEAFF
TGTGCCAGCAGTTTAAATTCCGGGGGTTTGACTGAAGCTTTCTTT
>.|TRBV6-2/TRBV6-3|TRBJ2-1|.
CASSYWEYNEQFF
TGTGCCAGCAGTTACTGGGAGTACAATGAGCAGTTCTTC
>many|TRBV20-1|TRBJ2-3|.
CSARDTIVMGAPPDTQYF
TGCAGTGCTAGAGACACGATCGTAATGGGGGCCCCCCCAGATACGCAGTATTTT
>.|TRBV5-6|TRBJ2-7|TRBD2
CASSYGTSGASYEQYF
TGTGCCAGCAGCTACGGGACTAGCGGGGCCTCCTACGAGCAGTACTTC
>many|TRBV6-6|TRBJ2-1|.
CASSYSGRGGSYNEQFF
TGTGCCAGCAGTTACTCGGGCAGAGGAGGCTCCTACAATGAGCAGTTCTTC
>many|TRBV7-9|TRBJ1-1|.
CASSFGRDVGEAFF
TGTGCCAGCAGCTTCGGCAGGGACGTCGGTGAAGCTTTCTTT
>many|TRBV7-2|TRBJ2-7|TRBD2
CASSSSGSTFNEQYF
TGTGCCAGCAGCTCCAGCGGGAGCACATTCAACGAGCAGTACTTC
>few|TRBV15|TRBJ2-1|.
CATSRRVNEQFF
TGTGCCACCAGCAGACGGGTCAATGAGCAGTTCTTC
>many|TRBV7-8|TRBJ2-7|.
CASSDSSGPAASYEQYF
TGTGCCAGCAGCGATTCGAGCGGACCTGCGGCATCCTACGAGCAGTACTTC
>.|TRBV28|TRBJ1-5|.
CASRGPFNQPQHF
TGTGCCAGCAGAGGACCTTTCAATCAGCCCCAGCATTTT
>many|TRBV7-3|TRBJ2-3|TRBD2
CASSFQGTSGTTQYF
TGTGCCAGCAGCTTCCAAGGGACTAGCGGGACTACGCAGTATTTT
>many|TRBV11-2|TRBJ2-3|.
CASSLVRANTQYF
TGTGCCAGCAGCTTAGTCCGCGCTAATACGCAGTATTTT
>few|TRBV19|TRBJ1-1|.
CASTLGRDHTEAFF
TGTGCCAGTACCCTGGGCAGGGACCACACTGAAGCTTTCTTT
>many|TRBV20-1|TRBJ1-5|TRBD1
CSAFGTEYQPQHF
TGCAGTGCATTCGGGACAGAGTATCAGCCCCAGCATTTT
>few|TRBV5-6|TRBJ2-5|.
CASSLGAWETQYF
TGTGCCAGCAGCTTAGGGGCTTGGGAGACCCAGTACTTC
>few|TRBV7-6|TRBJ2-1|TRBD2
CASSSGLEMYNEQFF
TGTGCCAGCAGCTCCGGACTAGAGATGTACAATGAGCAGTTCTTC
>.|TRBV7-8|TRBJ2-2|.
CASSPYEDPGPYTGELFF
TGTGCCAGCAGCCCGTATGAAGATCCGGGACCCTACACCGGGGAGCTGTTTTTT
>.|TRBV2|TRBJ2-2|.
CASNARGTGELFF
TGTGCCAGCAATGCTAGGGGCACCGGGGAGCTGTTTTTT
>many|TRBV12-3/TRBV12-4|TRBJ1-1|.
CASRTLLANTEAFF
TGTGCCAGCAGGACACTATTGGCGAACACTGAAGCTTTCTTT
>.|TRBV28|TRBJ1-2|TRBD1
CASSLGQGERGYTF
TGTGCCAGCAGCTTGGGACAGGGCGAAAGGGGCTACACCTTC